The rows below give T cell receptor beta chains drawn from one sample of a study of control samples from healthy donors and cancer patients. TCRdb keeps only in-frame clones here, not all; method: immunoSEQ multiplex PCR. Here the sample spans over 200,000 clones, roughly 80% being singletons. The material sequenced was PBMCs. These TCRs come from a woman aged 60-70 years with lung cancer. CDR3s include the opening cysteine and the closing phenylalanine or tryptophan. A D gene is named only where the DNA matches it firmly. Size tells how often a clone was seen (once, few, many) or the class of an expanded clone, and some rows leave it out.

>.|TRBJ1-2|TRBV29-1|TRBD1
CSVGQGSGYTF
TGCAGCGTTGGACAGGGCTCTGGCTACACCTTC
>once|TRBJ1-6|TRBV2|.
CASYREGTYNSPLHF
TGTGCCAGCTATCGAGAGGGTACCTATAATTCACCCCTCCACTTT
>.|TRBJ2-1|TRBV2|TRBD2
CASSELVAGEVGNEQFF
TGTGCCAGCAGTGAGTTGGTAGCGGGAGAGGTTGGGAATGAGCAGTTCTTC
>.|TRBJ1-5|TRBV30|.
CAWNEGGGRFNQPQHF
TGTGCCTGGAATGAGGGGGGCGGCCGGTTCAATCAGCCCCAGCATTTT
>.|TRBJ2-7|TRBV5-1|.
CASSLGPDEEQYF
TGCGCCAGCAGCTTGGGTCCAGATGAAGAGCAGTACTTC
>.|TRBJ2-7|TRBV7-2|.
CASSLASLSYEQYF
TGTGCCAGCAGCTTAGCTTCCCTCTCCTACGAGCAGTACTTC
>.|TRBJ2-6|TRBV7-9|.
CASSLRAGTSGANVLTF
TGTGCCAGCAGCTTACGGGCAGGTACCTCTGGGGCCAACGTCCTGACTTTC
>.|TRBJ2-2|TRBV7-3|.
CASSLISAEYTGELFF
TGTGCCAGCAGCTTAATATCGGCAGAGTACACCGGGGAGCTGTTTTTT
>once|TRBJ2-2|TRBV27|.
CASSFLPSGTSNTGELFF
TGTGCCAGCAGTTTCCTACCATCCGGGACAAGCAACACCGGGGAGCTGTTTTTT
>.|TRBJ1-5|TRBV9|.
CASSAAGEFQPQHF
TGTGCCAGCAGCGCTGCCGGGGAGTTTCAGCCCCAGCATTTT
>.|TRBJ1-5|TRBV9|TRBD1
CASSVGQGGNQPQHF
TGTGCCAGCAGCGTAGGACAGGGAGGGAATCAGCCCCAGCATTTT
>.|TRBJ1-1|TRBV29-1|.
CSARQPNTEAFF
TGCAGCGCGCGACAGCCGAACACTGAAGCTTTCTTT
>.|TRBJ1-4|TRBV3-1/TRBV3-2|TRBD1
CASSQDHRGRKLFF
TGTGCCAGCAGCCAAGATCACAGGGGCCGAAAACTGTTTTTT
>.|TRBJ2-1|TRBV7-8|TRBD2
CASSLTRLAGAYNEQFF
TGTGCCAGCAGCTTAACTAGACTAGCGGGGGCCTACAATGAGCAGTTCTTC
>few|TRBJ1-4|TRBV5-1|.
CASRIGFNEKLFF
TGCGCCAGCAGAATAGGGTTCAATGAAAAACTGTTTTTT
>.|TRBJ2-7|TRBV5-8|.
CASSLGRNEQYF
TGTGCCAGCAGCTTGGGCCGTAACGAGCAGTACTTC
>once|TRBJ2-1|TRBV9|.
CASSVNPGSFNEQFF
TGTGCCAGCAGCGTAAATCCCGGGAGCTTCAATGAGCAGTTCTTC
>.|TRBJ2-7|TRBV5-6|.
CASSSSSYEQYF
TGTGCCAGCAGCTCAAGCTCCTACGAGCAGTACTTC
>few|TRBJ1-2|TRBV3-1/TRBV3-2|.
CASSQGGTYAGYTF
TGTGCCAGCAGCCAGGGAGGGACCTATGCCGGCTACACCTTC
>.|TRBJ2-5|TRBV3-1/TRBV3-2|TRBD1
CASSHWGRGWETQYF
TGTGCCAGCAGCCACTGGGGCAGGGGGTGGGAGACCCAGTACTTC
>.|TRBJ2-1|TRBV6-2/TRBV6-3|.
CASSYHGGGRNEQFF
TGTGCCAGCAGTTACCATGGGGGGGGCCGCAATGAGCAGTTCTTC
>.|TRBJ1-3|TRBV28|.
CASSRDRVSPRGNTIYF
TGTGCCAGCAGCAGAGATAGGGTTAGTCCCCGCGGAAACACCATATATTTT
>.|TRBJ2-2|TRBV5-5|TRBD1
CASSTRTGSGELFF
TGTGCCAGCAGCACCCGGACAGGTTCCGGGGAGCTGTTTTTT
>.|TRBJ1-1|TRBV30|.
CAWSVLGAAATEAFF
TGTGCCTGGAGTGTCTTAGGGGCAGCAGCCACTGAAGCTTTCTTT
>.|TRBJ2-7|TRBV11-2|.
CASSLGRVQEAYF
TGTGCCAGCAGCTTAGGTAGGGTGCAGGAAGCGTACTTC
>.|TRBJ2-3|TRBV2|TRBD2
CASSEISAGVPQYF
TGTGCCAGCAGTGAAATCTCGGCGGGAGTGCCGCAGTATTTT